The 31 T cell receptor beta chains given below trace back to one sample, sequenced in a study of regulatory T cells in long-lasting Graves disease. Arm-PCR with iRepertoire HTBI primers amplified the CDR3 regions for these TCR beta libraries. MiXCR, applied by TCRdb to the multiplex PCR reads, yields one record per CDR3 protein. This sample has around 320,000 distinct CDR3 sequences, with roughly a sixth found just once. Time point noted: newly diagnosed GD, antithyroid drugs for less than 3 months. PBMC RNA served as the TCR library source. The data also belong to a second study, concerning T cells in Graves' hyperthyroidism and ophthalmopathy.

This specimen was peripheral blood mononuclear cells (PBMCs), taken at new diagnosis, from a patient treated with antithyroid drugs. The receptors shown here come from a man in his forties with Graves disease.

J is TRBJ2-2 and V is TRBV18; 10 nucleotides align to TRBD1. CDR1 is KGHSH, CDR2 LQKENI, per germline. J was trimmed by 3 bases and V by 4 bases; bases with no gene match: 5. The CDR3 has 16 residues. The CDR3 protein is CASSLNGQGDTGELFF. For the CDR3, the DNA is TGTGCCAGCTCACTAAATGGACAGGGGGACACCGGGGAGCTGTTTTTT.

This clonotype was seen repeatedly, ten times or more. V and J are TRBV5-1 and TRBJ2-3, with 7 nucleotides matching TRBD1. CDR1 is SGHRS and CDR2 is YFSETQ in the germline V gene. The V and J ends lost 6 bases and 2 bases, in that order; junction bases with no gene match: 9. CDR3 length: 15 residues. CDR3 nucleotide sequence: TGCGCCAGCACCCCAGAGGGACAGTACACAGATACGCAGTATTTT. The encoded protein is CASTPEGQYTDTQYF.

A word on this clonotype: The germline gene is not matched at one end of the junction; a read error may be the cause. The chain carries TRBV6-1 and TRBJ1-1, with 7 bases aligning to TRBD1. Germline CDR1 MNHNS, CDR2 SASEGT. The CDR3 has 14 amino acids. CDR3 sequence reads: CASSAWDSGTEAFF. CDR3 sequence (DNA): TGTGCCAGCAGTGCCTGGGACAGCGGCACTGAGGCTTTCTTT.

This clonotype was detected many times. The gene calls are TRBV11-3 and TRBJ2-1; TRBD1 matches at 7 bases. In germline, CDR1 is SGHNT, CDR2 YENEEA. The J segment lost 6 bases and the V segment lost 5 bases, leaving 10 bases of the junction unmatched. The CDR3 consists of 15 residues. The CDR3 protein is CASSIPGTEVNEQFF. The CDR3 DNA follows: TGTGCCAGCAGCATACCCGGGACAGAGGTCAATGAGCAGTTCTTC.

In its sample, this clonotype was seen once. A much larger clone lies a single base off, so this may be a read error. The rearrangement uses TRBV5-5 and TRBJ2-7, with D possibly being TRBD1 (5 bases). There are 13 residues in the CDR3. Germline V CDR1 and CDR2: SGHKS, YYEKEE (reference sequence). This CDR3 reads CASSLTTDYGQYF. In DNA form, the CDR3 reads TGTGCCAGCAGCTTGACGACAGATTACGGGCAGTACTTC.

This clonotype was detected many times. The chain carries TRBV28 and TRBJ1-6, with a weak D call TRBD1 (5 bases). Trimming pared 2 bases from V and 10 bases from J, leaving 9 bases between. CDR3 size: 13 residues. Per the germline V gene, CDR1 is MDHEN and CDR2 is SYDVKM. The CDR3 DNA sequence: TGTGCCAGCAGTTTAGTAGGGGCATCACCCCTCCACTTT. Translated, it gives CASSLVGASPLHF.

This clonotype was counted many times. The rearrangement links TRBV2 to TRBJ1-6; TRBD1 agrees at 10 bases. This CDR3 is 13 amino acids long. V trimming: 6 bases; J trimming: 10 bases; junction bases outside the gene matches: 3. Germline-derived CDR1 and CDR2 are SNHLY and FYNNEI. The chain's CDR3 is CASRDRGESPLHF. The CDR3 DNA is TGTGCCAGCAGGGACAGGGGGGAATCACCCCTCCACTTT.

This clonotype was counted ten times or more. The J gene is TRBJ2-7, the V gene TRBV24-1, with D possibly called TRBD1 or TRBD2 (5 bases each). Between the trimmed V and J ends, which lost 4 bases and 2 bases, there was a span of 8 bases. The length of the CDR3 is 13 residues. CDR1 and CDR2 from the germline V gene are KGHDR and SFDVKD. CDR3 bases: TGTGCCACCAGTGACCGGGACGCCTACGAGCAGTACTTC. It codes for CATSDRDAYEQYF.

On this clonotype: One base away lies a much larger clone, so this may be a sequencing read error. The chain employs TRBV28 and TRBJ1-2; possible D gene TRBD1, 6 bases. The V and J ends lost 5 bases and 4 bases respectively, with 35 bases between them. There are 21 residues in the CDR3. Germline V gives CDR1 MDHEN, CDR2 SYDVKM. The CDR3 bases are TGTGCCAGCAGTGTATCTCCGGACAGACAGGCTCTCCAGAGGGGCTCCTATGGCTACACCTTC. Amino acids: CASSVSPDRQALQRGSYGYTF.

This clonotype was seen more than once but under ten times. The rearrangement joins TRBV9 to TRBJ2-5, with D uncertain. This CDR3 contains 13 residues. V gave up 3 bases and J gave up 5 bases, with 11 bases separating them. Germline-derived CDR1 and CDR2 are SGDLS and YYNGEE. The CDR3 loop is CASSARTMETQYF. The CDR3 nucleotides read TGTGCCAGCAGCGCGAGGACGATGGAGACCCAGTACTTC.

This chain links TRBV7-2 with TRBJ1-2; D is perhaps TRBD1 (5 bases). The germline V gene has CDR1 SGHTA and CDR2 FQGNSA. The CDR3 consists of 15 residues. Trimming removed 3 bases from V and 2 bases from J, with 13 bases in between. The CDR3 reads CASSLGPLGNYGYTF. In nucleotides, the CDR3 is TGTGCCAGCAGCTTGGGGCCTTTGGGCAACTATGGCTACACCTTC.

This clonotype was counted ten times or more. A much larger clone is a single base away; this may be a read error. The V call is TRBV4-2, the J call TRBJ1-1; 9 bases line up with TRBD1. Trimming removed 3 bases from V and 1 base from J; junction bases left unmatched: 0. Germline-derived CDR1 and CDR2 are LGHNA and YNFKEQ. The CDR3 has 14 residues. CDR3 nucleotides: TGTGCCAGCAGCCAGGGACAGGGGAACACTGAAGCTTTCTTT. It codes for CASSQGQGNTEAFF.

The chain joins TRBV4-1 to TRBJ1-4; TRBD1 is a possible D gene (5 bases). The germline gives CDR1 MGHRA, CDR2 YSYEKL. Trimming pared 0 bases from V and 7 bases from J, leaving 9 bases between. CDR3 length equals 14 residues. The CDR3 loop is CASSQDWGSEKLFF. The CDR3 nucleotides read TGCGCCAGCAGCCAAGATTGGGGGAGTGAAAAACTGTTTTTT.

The table lists this clonotype with a few counts. The chain uses TRBV20-1 and TRBJ2-7; D is unresolved. Germline V CDR1 and CDR2: DFQATT, SNEGSKA (reference sequence). This CDR3 is built from 13 residues. The ends were cut back, 1 base at V and 4 bases at J, with 11 bases in the middle. This CDR3 is CSARAPDVYEQYF. CDR3 DNA sequence: TGCAGTGCTAGAGCGCCGGACGTATACGAGCAGTACTTC.

This clonotype appeared a single time. A much larger clone differs from this one at a single base, so this may be a read error. This sequence joins TRBV12-3 or TRBV12-4 and TRBJ1-1; 11 nucleotides align to TRBD1. Germline trimming cut 6 bases from V and 3 bases from J; bases unmatched to any gene: 3. The CDR3 totals 14 residues. The CDR3 loop reads CASRRGQGDTEAFF. CDR3 sequence (DNA): TGTGCCAGCAGGCGGGGACAGGGGGACACTGAAGCTTTCTTT.

In regard to this clonotype: Given a much more abundant clone one base away, this may be a read error. V is TRBV7-9 and J is TRBJ1-1; D remains ambiguous. The CDR3 sequence is 14 residues long. In germline, CDR1 is SEHNR, CDR2 FQNEAQ (reference sequence). CDR3 DNA: TGTGCCAGCAGCCAAGATATGGTGAACACTGAATCTTTCTTT. It is translated as CASSQDMVNTESFF.

This clonotype was seen many times. Here the CDR3 reads CASSITGGGTNTQYF. The CDR3 nucleotides read TGTGCCAGCAGCATTACAGGGGGTGGCACGAATACGCAGTATTTT. V is TRBV9 and J is TRBJ2-3; 8 nucleotides agree with TRBD1. The germline V gene has CDR1 SGDLS and CDR2 YYNGEE. CDR3 length: 15 residues. Trimming cost V 4 bases and J 7 bases; bases outside gene matches: 11.

This clonotype was recorded a few times. The V and J genes are TRBV7-9 and TRBJ2-1; D is perhaps TRBD1 (5 bases). This CDR3 has 16 amino acids. The germline V gene has CDR1 SEHNR and CDR2 FQNEAQ (reference sequence). Between the trimmed V and J ends, which lost 3 bases and 2 bases, there was a span of 14 bases. The CDR3 spells CASSFQGRMAYNEQFF. For the CDR3, the DNA is TGTGCCAGCAGCTTCCAGGGCAGAATGGCCTACAATGAGCAGTTCTTC.

This chain uses TRBV20-1 with TRBJ1-6; TRBD1 might be the D (6 bases). From germline, CDR1 is DFQATT and CDR2 SNEGSKA (reference sequence). CDR3 length: 14 amino acids. V lost 7 bases, J lost 2 bases, and 12 bases lay in between. As DNA, the CDR3 is TGCAGTGTTATGGGGGGCACCTATAATTCACCCCTCCACTTT. Translating it yields CSVMGGTYNSPLHF.

This clonotype was recorded at least ten times. This chain links TRBV30 with TRBJ2-1; possibly TRBD1 for D (6 bases). V was cut by 2 bases and J by 9 bases, with 11 bases left in between. CDR1 and CDR2 from the germline V gene are GTSNPN and SVGIG (reference sequence). This CDR3 is 12 amino acids long. CDR3 residues: CAWSIRGLEQFF. The CDR3 bases are TGTGCCTGGAGTATCAGGGGCCTTGAGCAGTTCTTC. The full variable domain, completed using reference TRBV30 and TRBJ2-1, is SQTIHQWPATLVQPVGSPLSLECTVEGTSNPNLYWYRQAAGRGLQLLFYSVGIGQISSEVPQNLSASRPQDRQFILSSKKLLLSDSGFYLCAWSIRGLEQFFGPGTRLTVL.

This clonotype was counted ten times or more. The chain recombines TRBV11-2 with TRBJ2-2; D not certain. Germline loops: CDR1 SGHAT, CDR2 FQNNGV. The CDR3 length is 12 residues. V was shortened by 3 bases and J by 6 bases, with 5 bases between the two germline ends. The CDR3 nucleotides are TGTGCCAGCAGCTTTGTAGCCGGGGAGCTGTTTTTT. Its protein product is CASSFVAGELFF.

Many counts were recorded for this clonotype. The rearrangement links TRBV20-1 to TRBJ2-7; no reliable D call. Trimming cost V 3 bases and J 2 bases, with 11 bases left between them. This CDR3 is built from 13 residues. Germline V lookup: CDR1 DFQATT, CDR2 SNEGSKA (reference sequence). The CDR3 loop reads CSASRYRAYEQYF. The CDR3 bases are TGCAGTGCTAGCCGGTACAGAGCCTACGAGCAGTACTTC.

This rearrangement joins TRBV28 to TRBJ1-6; D remains ambiguous. Per germline, CDR1 MDHEN and CDR2 SYDVKM. Trimming stripped 6 bases from V and 10 bases from J, with 16 bases between. This CDR3 region has 14 residues. CDR3 DNA: TGTGCCAGCAGCCCCAGACTCGGGCGGTCACCCCTCCACTTT. It yields the protein CASSPRLGRSPLHF.

This clonotype was observed a few times. The genes are TRBV5-1 and TRBJ2-1; 9 positions agree with TRBD1. Trimming removed 3 bases from V and 10 bases from J; junction bases left unmatched: 17. The CDR3 has 17 residues. Germline-derived CDR1 and CDR2 are SGHRS and YFSETQ. For the CDR3, the DNA is TGCGCCAGCAGCTACCAACTAACCGGACAGGGGTTACTCGAGCAGTTCTTC. Translated: CASSYQLTGQGLLEQFF.

This clonotype was detected only a few times. The genes are TRBV9 and TRBJ2-3, with D perhaps matching TRBD1 (5 bases). V was shortened by 2 bases and J by 7 bases, with 14 bases between the two germline ends. This CDR3 has 14 residues. CDR1 and CDR2 from the germline V gene are SGDLS and YYNGEE. Here the CDR3 DNA reads TGTGCCAGCAGCGTTAGGGGCGTCTCGAATACGCAGTATTTT. This translates into CASSVRGVSNTQYF.

This clonotype has a count of ten or more. The J gene is TRBJ2-7, the V gene TRBV2, with 7 bases aligning to TRBD1. Germline V gives CDR1 SNHLY, CDR2 FYNNEI. CDR3 length: 14 amino acids. V shed 5 bases and J 5 bases; nucleotides not matched to a gene: 9. The CDR3 here is CASSLDRAGDEQYF. The CDR3 DNA sequence: TGTGCCAGCAGTCTAGACAGGGCTGGGGACGAGCAGTACTTC.

Comments on this clonotype: One junction end does not reproduce the germline sequence, and a read error may be involved. The rearrangement joins TRBV7-2 to TRBJ2-6; TRBD1 is a possible D gene (5 bases). This CDR3 region has 17 residues. CDR1 and CDR2 from the germline V gene are SGHTA and FQGNSA. As DNA, the CDR3 is TGTGCCAGCAGCTTACCCGTAAGGGGCTCTGGGGCCAGCGTCCTGACTTTC. Protein: CASSLPVRGSGASVLTF. Full variable domain (remainder filled in from reference TRBV7-2 and TRBJ2-6): GAGVSQSPSNKVTEKGKDVELRCDPISGHTALYWYRQSLGQGLEFLIYFQGNSAPDKSGLPSDRFSAERTGGSVSTLTIQRTQQEDSAVYLCASSLPVRGSGASVLTFGAGSRLTVL.

Concerning this clonotype itself: This may come from a read error, since a much larger clone is one base off. The chain combines TRBV11-3 with TRBJ1-3, with D uncertain. The CDR3 consists of 17 residues. Germline lookup yields CDR1 SGHNT and CDR2 YENEEA. Trimming removed 5 bases from V and 2 bases from J, with 19 bases in between. CDR3 region: CASSLTYLGSAGNTIYF. CDR3 nucleotide sequence: TGTGCCAGCAGCCTGACCTACTTGGGATCGGCTGGAAACACCATATATTTT.

About this clonotype: A far larger clone is off by one base, so a read error is likely. The V and J genes are TRBV6-2 or TRBV6-3 and TRBJ2-3, with 7 positions matching TRBD1. The J call could be wrong; TRBJ2-1 is a better fit for the DNA end. Germline V CDR1 and CDR2: MNHEY, SVGEGT. The CDR3 contains 16 residues. In DNA form, the CDR3 reads TGTGCCAGCAGTTACATTCCGGGACAGAGGGCGGATGAGCAGTTCTTC. This encodes CASSYIPGQRADEQFF.

This clonotype was recorded many times. The chain is built from TRBV5-1 and TRBJ1-3, with no clear D. This CDR3 comprises 15 residues. Trimming removed 3 bases at V and 0 bases at J, with 10 bases between. Germline loops: CDR1 SGHRS, CDR2 YFSETQ. This CDR3 reads CASSSRAGSGNTIYF. In nucleotides, the CDR3 is TGCGCCAGCAGCTCGCGGGCCGGCTCTGGAAACACCATATATTTT.

This clonotype was observed a handful of times. CDR3 bases: TGCGCCAGCAGCCAGTTACATGGCCGCGAAAAACTGTTTTTT. It is translated as CASSQLHGREKLFF. The chain couples TRBV4-1 to TRBJ1-4; no clear D. The germline gives CDR1 MGHRA, CDR2 YSYEKL. The CDR3 has 14 residues. Trimming shortened V by 3 bases and J by 8 bases, and 13 bases separated the two germline ends.